This passage covers 29 T cell receptor beta chains from one sample sequenced in a study of T cell repertoires in cytomegalovirus infection (dated by TCRdb to the late 2010s). Sequencing used an Illumina HiSeq 1500. TCRdb trimmed the raw reads at Q25, called clones with MiXCR and kept productive beta chains. Rows merge per CDR3 protein into single entries with the most common DNA and genes. This sample gives approximately 140,000 distinct CDR3 sequences in total; more than 20% of them show up just once. The ten most abundant clones make up 34% of the sample. Antigens for these TCRs are unknown. Sequencing was done on a sample of PBMCs, sequenced either directly or after in vitro stimulation (not recorded which). All receptors come from a human donor in good health (CMV status not recorded). Some clones in this sample may be carry-over from other donors' samples.

This clonotype was picked up a small number of times. The V gene is TRBV6-1, the J gene TRBJ2-7; no clear D. Germline CDR1 and CDR2: MNHNS and SASEGT. There are 13 residues in the CDR3. Trimming stripped 1 base from V and 7 bases from J, with 11 bases between. In DNA form, the CDR3 reads TGTGCCAGCAGTGAAGTTGGGTGGGGAGAGCAGTACGTC. This sequence encodes CASSEVGWGEQYV.

Only a few counts were recorded for this clonotype. This chain joins TRBV28 and TRBJ1-5; no clear D. From germline, CDR1 is MDHEN and CDR2 SYDVKM. The CDR3 is 14 residues long. Between the trimmed V and J ends, which lost 7 bases and 6 bases, there was a span of 16 bases. The DNA of the CDR3 is TGTGCCAGCATGAGGGTTCTATCGGTTCAGCCCCAGCATTTT. Protein sequence: CASMRVLSVQPQHF.

V gene TRBV7-8 combines with J gene TRBJ2-1; 7 nucleotides agree with TRBD2. There are 16 residues in the CDR3. The germline gives CDR1 SGHVS, CDR2 FQNEAQ. J gave up 0 bases and V 2 bases, and 4 bases lay outside the gene matches. The CDR3 DNA follows: TGTGCCAGCAGCTTACGTGGACTAGGCTCCTACAATGAGCAGTTCTTC. Translating gives CASSLRGLGSYNEQFF.

The V gene is TRBV7-2, the J gene TRBJ2-5; 13 bases match TRBD2. This CDR3 is built from 18 residues. The J segment lost 2 bases and the V segment lost 8 bases, leaving 14 bases of the junction unmatched. In germline, CDR1 is SGHTA, CDR2 FQGNSA. The CDR3 region has the DNA TGTGCCAGCCAGCTCGGAATACTAGCGGGAGGGCTACAAGAGACCCAGTACTTC. It specifies CASQLGILAGGLQETQYF. Drawing the rest from reference TRBV7-2 and TRBJ2-5, the complete variable domain is GAGVSQSPSNKVTEKGKDVELRCDPISGHTALYWYRQSLGQGLEFLIYFQGNSAPDKSGLPSDRFSAERTGGSVSTLTIQRTQQEDSAVYLCASQLGILAGGLQETQYFGPGTRLLVL.

This clonotype has just one count. This chain connects TRBV7-8 to TRBJ2-1; D is perhaps TRBD2 (5 bases). The CDR3 loop spans 16 amino acids. The V gene lost 0 bases and the J gene lost 1 base, with 10 bases spanning the gap. Germline V lookup: CDR1 SGHVS, CDR2 FQNEAQ. CDR3: CASSLALAASYNEQFF. The CDR3, as DNA: TGTGCCAGCAGCTTAGCGCTAGCTGCATCCTACAATGAGCAGTTCTTC.

The chain combines TRBV20-1 with TRBJ2-6, with a tentative D call TRBD2 (5 bases). The V end was cut by 1 base, the J end by 0 bases, with 10 bases between. Germline loops: CDR1 DFQATT, CDR2 SNEGSKA (reference sequence). The CDR3 sequence is 16 residues long. CDR3 loop: CSARGGGSSGANVLTF. The CDR3 DNA is TGCAGTGCTAGAGGGGGTGGGAGCTCTGGGGCCAACGTCCTGACTTTC.

This clonotype was detected a few times. The rearrangement joins TRBV12-3 or TRBV12-4 to TRBJ2-5; perhaps D is TRBD1 or TRBD2 (5 bases each). This CDR3 spans 15 amino acids. Trimming stripped 6 bases from V and 7 bases from J, with 21 bases between. CDR3 residues: CASSPSRDGFGTQYF. The CDR3 nucleotides are TGTGCCAGCAGCCCGTCCCGGGACGGTTTTGGGACCCAGTACTTC.

The genes are TRBV5-1 and TRBJ1-1; unclear D gene. V was pared by 7 bases and J by 1 base, with 11 bases between. Germline V gene data show CDR1 as SGHRS and CDR2 as YFSETQ. The CDR3 is 13 amino acids. The CDR3 DNA is TGCGCCAGCGGGATAGGGTGGAACACTGAAGCTTTCTTT. Translation: CASGIGWNTEAFF.

This clonotype has at least ten counts. The DNA for the CDR3 is TGTGCCAGCAGCTTAACGGGAGCGACCTACAATGAGCAGTTCTTC. Translation: CASSLTGATYNEQFF. The chain has TRBV7-2 and TRBJ2-1; possible D gene TRBD2, 6 bases. CDR3 length: 15 residues. CDR1 SGHTA and CDR2 FQGNSA come from the germline V gene. V was pared by 2 bases and J by 2 bases, with 10 bases between.

There are many counts of this clonotype. The V call is TRBV6-1, the J call TRBJ2-7, with D possibly TRBD2 on 6 matching bases. Trimming took 7 bases from V and 4 from J, leaving 17 bases between them. Germline values: CDR1 MNHNS, CDR2 SASEGT. The CDR3 has 14 amino acids. The CDR3: CASTRDSPLYEQYF. In DNA, the CDR3 is TGTGCCAGCACCAGGGACTCTCCCCTTTACGAGCAGTACTTC.

Turning to this clonotype: One end of the junction does not line up with germline, which may come from a read error. The CDR3 DNA reads TGCGCCGCCAACCGAGGGGGAGTGGAGACCCAGTACTTC. Translation gives CAANRGGVETQYF. The rearrangement links TRBV10-3 to TRBJ2-5; possible D gene TRBD1, 6 bases. Germline V gene data show CDR1 as ENHRY and CDR2 as SYGVKD. CDR3 length: 13 residues.

This rearrangement joins TRBV7-2 to TRBJ2-1, with D tentatively TRBD1 or TRBD2 (5 bases each). In germline, CDR1 is SGHTA, CDR2 FQGNSA. The CDR3 length is 13 residues. V lost 4 bases, J lost 8 bases, and 12 bases lay in between. The CDR3 DNA reads as TGTGCCAGCAGCTCGGCCCTGGGGGATGAGCAGTTCTTC. Translation: CASSSALGDEQFF.

The genes are TRBV7-9 and TRBJ2-1; D not resolved. The CDR3 is 14 amino acids. Germline CDR1 SEHNR, CDR2 FQNEAQ (reference sequence). V lost 5 bases to trimming and J lost 8 bases, with 16 bases between them. The CDR3 reads CASSGSPTRHEQFF. The CDR3 DNA is TGTGCCAGCAGCGGTAGCCCAACGCGGCATGAGCAGTTCTTC.

The chain links TRBV7-2 to TRBJ1-5; 7 bases are a match to TRBD1. J was trimmed by 4 bases and V by 5 bases; bases with no gene match: 8. In germline, CDR1 is SGHTA, CDR2 FQGNSA. CDR3 length: 15 amino acids. This CDR3 is CASSVITGVNQPQHF. CDR3 DNA: TGTGCCAGCAGCGTTATAACAGGGGTAAATCAGCCCCAGCATTTT. Together with reference TRBV7-2 and TRBJ1-5, the CDR3 gives the full variable domain: GAGVSQSPSNKVTEKGKDVELRCDPISGHTALYWYRQSLGQGLEFLIYFQGNSAPDKSGLPSDRFSAERTGGSVSTLTIQRTQQEDSAVYLCASSVITGVNQPQHFGDGTRLSIL.

The gene calls are TRBV7-9 and TRBJ2-7; TRBD2 might be the D (5 bases). CDR1 is SEHNR and CDR2 is FQNEAQ in the germline V gene (reference sequence). V was shortened by 8 bases and J by 6 bases, with 14 bases between the two germline ends. The CDR3 spans 12 residues. CDR3 region: CASSRGPSEQYV. CDR3 DNA sequence: TGTGCCAGCTCCCGGGGTCCCAGCGAGCAGTACGTC.

This clonotype was observed a few times. The chain is built from TRBV4-3 and TRBJ2-1; 8 positions match TRBD2. The length of the CDR3 is 16 residues. Looked up from germline, CDR1 is LGHNA and CDR2 is YSLEER. V dropped 4 bases and J dropped 5; count of bases not matched to a gene: 10. The CDR3 DNA reads as TGCGCCAGCAGCCCCTATCACCTAGCGGGTAACAATGAGCAGTTCTTC. This gives the protein CASSPYHLAGNNEQFF.

The CDR3 coding sequence is TGTGCCAGCAGTTCCCTAGGAGGACAGACATATGGCTACACCTTC. It codes for CASSSLGGQTYGYTF. V is TRBV6-2 or TRBV6-3 and J is TRBJ1-2; tentative D call: TRBD1 (6 bases). Germline V CDR1 and CDR2: MNHEY, SVGEGT. Trimming shortened V by 4 bases and J by 5 bases, and 17 bases separated the two germline ends. The length of the CDR3 is 15 residues.

This clonotype has at least ten counts. This chain connects TRBV28 to TRBJ2-3; possible D gene TRBD2, 7 bases. The CDR3 consists of 18 residues. V was cut by 3 bases and J by 4 bases, with 23 bases left in between. Germline CDR1 is MDHEN and CDR2 is SYDVKM. CDR3 sequence reads: CASSLSGVGAGVADTQYF. DNA of the CDR3: TGTGCCAGCAGTTTGTCAGGGGTAGGGGCGGGAGTGGCAGATACGCAGTATTTT.

This clonotype was counted at least ten times. V is TRBV7-2 and J is TRBJ2-5, with D possibly being TRBD2 (6 bases). V was cut by 5 bases and J by 6 bases, with 19 bases left in between. Germline V gene data show CDR1 as SGHTA and CDR2 as FQGNSA. The CDR3 length is 15 residues. The CDR3, as DNA: TGTGCCAGCAGCGGAGTGGGCGGGAACATTCAGACCCAGTACTTC. Protein: CASSGVGGNIQTQYF.

This clonotype was counted ten times or more. The DNA for the CDR3 is TGTGCCAGTAGTATAGCCAGGGGACTAGCGGGACCCCACAATGAGCAGTTCTTC. It translates to CASSIARGLAGPHNEQFF. V is TRBV19 and J is TRBJ2-1; the match to TRBD2 covers 13 bases. The V and J ends lost 1 base and 5 bases, in that order; junction bases with no gene match: 8. CDR3 length equals 18 residues. CDR1 and CDR2 from the germline V gene are LNHDA and SQIVND (reference sequence).

This chain joins TRBV3-1 and TRBJ2-1; TRBD2 matches at 10 bases. CDR1 and CDR2 (germline): LGHDT, YNNKEL (reference sequence). After removal of 1 base from V and 7 bases from J, the junction contained 10 bases not matched to a gene. There are 17 residues in the CDR3. CDR3 in DNA: TGTGCCAGCAGCCAAGCTTTAGCGGGAGGCAATGGGAATGAGCAGTTCTTC. Its protein is CASSQALAGGNGNEQFF.

In its sample, this clonotype was seen a few times. The J gene is TRBJ2-1, the V gene TRBV9; 7 bases are shared with TRBD2. This CDR3 has 14 residues. V dropped 3 bases and J dropped 8; count of bases not matched to a gene: 8. Germline V lookup: CDR1 SGDLS, CDR2 YYNGEE. The CDR3 region is CASSERGLGDEQFF. DNA of the CDR3: TGTGCCAGCAGCGAGAGAGGACTAGGCGATGAGCAGTTCTTC.

This clonotype has more than one count but fewer than ten. The rearrangement joins TRBV12-3 or TRBV12-4 to TRBJ1-1; D ambiguous. This CDR3 is built from 12 residues. V gave up 2 bases and J gave up 7 bases, with 8 bases separating them. The CDR3 DNA reads as TGTGCCAGCAGTTTAACGGGGAATGAAGCTTTCTTT. Residues: CASSLTGNEAFF.

The V and J genes are TRBV30 and TRBJ2-4, with D possibly being TRBD1 or TRBD2 (5 bases each). The V gene lost 2 bases and the J gene lost 1 base, with 18 bases spanning the gap. Germline assignment: CDR1 GTSNPN and CDR2 SVGIG (reference sequence). The CDR3 covers 17 residues. As DNA, the CDR3 is TGTGCCTGGAGTCCCAGGGATACGGGCGGGGCCAAAAACATTCAGTACTTC. It yields the protein CAWSPRDTGGAKNIQYF. Supplemented by reference TRBV30 and TRBJ2-4, the full variable domain reads SQTIHQWPATLVQPVGSPLSLECTVEGTSNPNLYWYRQAAGRGLQLLFYSVGIGQISSEVPQNLSASRPQDRQFILSSKKLLLSDSGFYLCAWSPRDTGGAKNIQYFGAGTRLSVL.

In this sample, this clonotype turned up a few times. The V gene is TRBV7-8, the J gene TRBJ1-6; D perhaps matches TRBD1 (5 bases). CDR1 and CDR2 from the germline V gene are SGHVS and FQNEAQ. V lost 3 bases and J 2 bases, leaving 8 bases between the germline ends. CDR3 length: 15 amino acids. CDR3 in amino acids: CASSFRGAYNSPLHF. Written as DNA, the CDR3 is TGTGCCAGCAGCTTCCGGGGCGCCTATAATTCACCCCTCCACTTT.

The sample holds many counts of this clonotype. V and J are TRBV6-5 and TRBJ2-7; D unclear. The germline V gene has CDR1 MNHEY and CDR2 SVGAGI. V lost 2 bases and J lost 3, with 11 bases in between. This CDR3 is 14 amino acids long. CDR3 residues: CASSYLNRNYEQYV. DNA of the CDR3: TGTGCCAGCAGTTACCTTAACCGGAACTACGAGCAGTACGTC.

In this sample, this clonotype turned up many times. The rearrangement links TRBV28 to TRBJ2-3, with TRBD1 matching over 7 bases. Germline V lookup: CDR1 MDHEN, CDR2 SYDVKM. CDR3 length equals 15 residues. V trimming: 2 bases; J trimming: 2 bases; junction bases outside the gene matches: 4. CDR3 nucleotide sequence: TGTGCCAGCAGTTTACGGGACAGCTACACAGATACGCAGTATTTT. It yields the protein CASSLRDSYTDTQYF.

This clonotype was recorded a few times. The chain uses TRBV29-1 and TRBJ2-2, with D unresolved. This CDR3 comprises 13 residues. Trimming took 2 bases from V and 2 from J, leaving 6 bases between them. Per germline, CDR1 SQVTM and CDR2 ANQGSEA. The CDR3 spells CSVERVNTGELFF. The CDR3 bases are TGCAGCGTTGAAAGGGTAAACACCGGGGAGCTGTTTTTT.

This clonotype was seen a few times. V is TRBV28 and J is TRBJ2-5; D is undetermined. Trimming cost V 5 bases and J 5 bases, with 6 bases left between them. The CDR3 runs to 11 residues. CDR1 and CDR2 (germline): MDHEN, SYDVKM. The CDR3 DNA is TGTGCCAGCAGTGAGCTGGAGACCCAGTACTTC. It specifies CASSELETQYF.